This TCR beta chain stems from a study of cytomegalovirus exposure and HLA in healthy donors. As for the study in general: There were several hundred genotyped donors. Of these, 75% to 85% fell in the genetic ancestry cluster associated with self-reported Caucasian donors.

It was with 60 Vbeta and 13 Jbeta primers that the PCR ran. This table comes from immunoSEQ multiplex PCR, and its TCRdb copy is limited to in-frame clones, with some not included. The sample has 160,000 or so clones; 70% to 80% are singletons. V was pared by 1 base and J by 2 bases, with 9 bases between. CDR1 is SGHNT, CDR2 YYREEE, per germline (reference sequence). The CDR3 covers 14 residues. The rearrangement links TRBV5-4 to TRBJ1-1; D is unclear. The TCR originated in a male donor in good health and CMV-seronegative. The sample taken for sequencing was PBMCs. The CDR3 DNA follows: TGTGCCAGCAGCTTGCCGACGGGAAACACTGAAGCTTTCTTT. Protein: CASSLPTGNTEAFF.